This TCR beta chain was sequenced for a study of blood T cell repertoires in COVID-19. Study in general: From the United States, Italy and Spain came samples of acute and convalescent COVID-19.

Per the study methods: Amplified reference gene primers provided the basis for estimating nucleated cell counts. Profiling relied on immunoSEQ multiplex PCR, and the TCRdb table lists in-frame clones only, not all of them. That table furnishes V, J and clone size, whereas the DNA furnished D and trimming. The table shows 300,000 to 350,000 clones, with roughly 90% occurring only once. Trimming removed 6 bases from V and 1 base from J, with 6 bases in between. Germline CDR1 is SEHNR and CDR2 is FQNEAQ (reference sequence). CDR3 size: 12 residues. This chain uses TRBV7-9 with TRBJ1-1, with a tentative D call TRBD1 (5 bases). This sequence was found in a woman aged 30 to 39 with COVID-19, enrolled during active disease. Sequencing used peripheral blood. CDR3 DNA sequence: TGTGCCAGCAGAAGGGGGAACACTGAAGCTTTCTTT. It codes for CASRRGNTEAFF.